The clone carrying this T cell receptor beta chain was seen ten or more times. MiXCR, applied by TCRdb to the 5' RACE reads, yields one record per CDR3 protein. The table shows over 100,000 distinct CDR3 sequences, with approximately 8.4% occurring only once. Unmatched junction bases numbered 6, after V lost 5 bases and J lost 2 bases. Germline CDR1 and CDR2: SEHNR and FQNEAQ (reference sequence). This CDR3 contains 14 residues. The data derive from a study of T cells after yellow fever vaccination. This TCR derives from a man aged 25-45 years who received the YFV17D yellow fever vaccine. The source material was CD8+ T cells sorted from PBMCs, sampled 45 days after the yellow fever booster vaccination. The chain couples TRBV7-9 to TRBJ2-7; TRBD2 matches 7 bases. The CDR3 is CASSRLAEAYEQYF. The CDR3, as DNA: TGTGCCAGCAGCCGCCTAGCGGAGGCCTACGAGCAGTACTTC.